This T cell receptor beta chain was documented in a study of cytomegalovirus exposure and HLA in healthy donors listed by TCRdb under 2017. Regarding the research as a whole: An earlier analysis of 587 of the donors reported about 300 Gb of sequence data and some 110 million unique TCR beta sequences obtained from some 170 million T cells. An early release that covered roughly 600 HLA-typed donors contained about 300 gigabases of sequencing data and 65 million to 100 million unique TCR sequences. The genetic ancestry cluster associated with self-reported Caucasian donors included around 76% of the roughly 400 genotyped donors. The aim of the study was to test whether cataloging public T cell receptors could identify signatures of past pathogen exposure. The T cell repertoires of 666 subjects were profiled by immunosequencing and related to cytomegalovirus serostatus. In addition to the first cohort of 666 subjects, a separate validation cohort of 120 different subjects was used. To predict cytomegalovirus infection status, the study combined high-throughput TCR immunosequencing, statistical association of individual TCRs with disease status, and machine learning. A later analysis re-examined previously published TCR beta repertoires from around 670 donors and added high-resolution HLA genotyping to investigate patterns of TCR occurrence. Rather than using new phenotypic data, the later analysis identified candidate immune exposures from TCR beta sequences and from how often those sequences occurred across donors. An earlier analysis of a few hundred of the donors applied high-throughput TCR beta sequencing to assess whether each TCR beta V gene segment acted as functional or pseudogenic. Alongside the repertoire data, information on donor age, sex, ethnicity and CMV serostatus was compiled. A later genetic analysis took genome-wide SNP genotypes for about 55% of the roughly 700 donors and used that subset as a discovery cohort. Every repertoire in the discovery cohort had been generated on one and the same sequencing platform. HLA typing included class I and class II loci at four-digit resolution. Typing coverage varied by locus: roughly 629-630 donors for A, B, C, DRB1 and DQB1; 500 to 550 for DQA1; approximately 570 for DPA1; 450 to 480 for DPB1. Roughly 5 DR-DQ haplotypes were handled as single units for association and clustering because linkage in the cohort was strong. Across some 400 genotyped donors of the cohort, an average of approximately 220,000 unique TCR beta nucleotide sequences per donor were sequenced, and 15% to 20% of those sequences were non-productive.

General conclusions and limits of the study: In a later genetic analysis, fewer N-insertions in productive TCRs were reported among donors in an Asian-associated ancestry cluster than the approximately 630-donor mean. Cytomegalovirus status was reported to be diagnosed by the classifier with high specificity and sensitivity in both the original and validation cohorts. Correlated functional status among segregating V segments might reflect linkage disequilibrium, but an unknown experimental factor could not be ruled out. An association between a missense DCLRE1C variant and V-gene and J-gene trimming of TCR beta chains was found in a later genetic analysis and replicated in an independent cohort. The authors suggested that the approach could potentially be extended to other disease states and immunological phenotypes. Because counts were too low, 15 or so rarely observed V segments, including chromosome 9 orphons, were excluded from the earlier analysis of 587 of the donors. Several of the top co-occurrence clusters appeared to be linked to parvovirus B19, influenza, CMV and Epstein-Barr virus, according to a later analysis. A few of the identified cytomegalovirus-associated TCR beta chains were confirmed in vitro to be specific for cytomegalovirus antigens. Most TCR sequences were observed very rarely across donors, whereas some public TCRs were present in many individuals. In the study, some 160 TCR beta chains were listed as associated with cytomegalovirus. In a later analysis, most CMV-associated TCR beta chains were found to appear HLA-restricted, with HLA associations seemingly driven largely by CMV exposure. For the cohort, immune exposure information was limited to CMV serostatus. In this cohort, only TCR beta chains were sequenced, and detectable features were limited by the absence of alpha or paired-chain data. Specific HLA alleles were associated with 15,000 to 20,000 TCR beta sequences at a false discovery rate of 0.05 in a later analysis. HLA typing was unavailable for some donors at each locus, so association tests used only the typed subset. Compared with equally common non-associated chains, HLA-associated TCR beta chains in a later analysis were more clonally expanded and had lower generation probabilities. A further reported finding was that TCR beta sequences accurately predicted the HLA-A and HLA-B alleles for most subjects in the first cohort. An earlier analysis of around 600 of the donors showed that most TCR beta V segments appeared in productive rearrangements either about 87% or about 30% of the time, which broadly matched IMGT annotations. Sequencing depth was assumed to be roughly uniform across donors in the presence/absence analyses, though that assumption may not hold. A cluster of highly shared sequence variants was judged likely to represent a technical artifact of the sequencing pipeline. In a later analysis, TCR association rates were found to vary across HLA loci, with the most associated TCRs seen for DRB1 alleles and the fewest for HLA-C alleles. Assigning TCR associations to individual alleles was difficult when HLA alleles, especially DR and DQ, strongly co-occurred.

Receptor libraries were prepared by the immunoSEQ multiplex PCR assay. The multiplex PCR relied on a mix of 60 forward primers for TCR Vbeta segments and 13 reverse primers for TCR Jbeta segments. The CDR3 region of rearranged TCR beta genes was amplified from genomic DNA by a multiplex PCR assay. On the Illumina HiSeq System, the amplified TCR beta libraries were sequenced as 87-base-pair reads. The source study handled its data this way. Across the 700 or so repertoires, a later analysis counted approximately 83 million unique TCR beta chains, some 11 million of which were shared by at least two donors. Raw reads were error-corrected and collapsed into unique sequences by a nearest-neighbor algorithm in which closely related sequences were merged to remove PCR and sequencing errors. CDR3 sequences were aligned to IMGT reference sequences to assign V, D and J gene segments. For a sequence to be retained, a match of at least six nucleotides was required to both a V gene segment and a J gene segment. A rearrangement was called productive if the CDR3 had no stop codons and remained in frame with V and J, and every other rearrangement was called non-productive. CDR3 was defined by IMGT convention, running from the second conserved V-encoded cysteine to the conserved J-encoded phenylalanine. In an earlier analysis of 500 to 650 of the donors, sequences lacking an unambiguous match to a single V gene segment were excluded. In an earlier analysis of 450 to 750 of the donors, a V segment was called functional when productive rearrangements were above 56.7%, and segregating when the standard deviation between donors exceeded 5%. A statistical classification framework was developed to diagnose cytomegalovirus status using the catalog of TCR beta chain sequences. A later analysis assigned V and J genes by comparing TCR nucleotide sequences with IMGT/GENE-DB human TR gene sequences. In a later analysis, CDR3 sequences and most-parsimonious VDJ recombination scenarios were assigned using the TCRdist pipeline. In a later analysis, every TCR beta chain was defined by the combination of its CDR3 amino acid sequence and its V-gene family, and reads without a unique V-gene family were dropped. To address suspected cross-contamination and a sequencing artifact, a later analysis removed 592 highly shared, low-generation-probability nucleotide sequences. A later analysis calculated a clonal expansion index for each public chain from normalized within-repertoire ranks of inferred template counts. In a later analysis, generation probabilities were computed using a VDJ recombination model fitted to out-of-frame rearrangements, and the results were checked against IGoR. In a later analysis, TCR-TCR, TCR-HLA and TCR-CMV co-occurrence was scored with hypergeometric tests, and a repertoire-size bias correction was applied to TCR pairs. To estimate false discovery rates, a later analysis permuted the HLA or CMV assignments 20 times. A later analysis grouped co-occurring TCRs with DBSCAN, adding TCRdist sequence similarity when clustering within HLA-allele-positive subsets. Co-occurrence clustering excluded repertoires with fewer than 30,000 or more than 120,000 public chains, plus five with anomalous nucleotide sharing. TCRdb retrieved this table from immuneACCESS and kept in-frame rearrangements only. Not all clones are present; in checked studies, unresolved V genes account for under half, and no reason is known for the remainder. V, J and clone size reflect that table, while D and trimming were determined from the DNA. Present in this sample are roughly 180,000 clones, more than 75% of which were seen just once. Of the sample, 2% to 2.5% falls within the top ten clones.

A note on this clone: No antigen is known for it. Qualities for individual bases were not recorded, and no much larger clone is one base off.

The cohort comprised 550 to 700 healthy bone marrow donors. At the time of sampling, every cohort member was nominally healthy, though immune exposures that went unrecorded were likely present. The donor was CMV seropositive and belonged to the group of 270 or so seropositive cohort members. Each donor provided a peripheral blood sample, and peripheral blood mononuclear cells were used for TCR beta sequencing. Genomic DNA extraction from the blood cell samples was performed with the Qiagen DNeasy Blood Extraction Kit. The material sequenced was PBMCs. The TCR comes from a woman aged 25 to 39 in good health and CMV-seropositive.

The DNA sequence follows: TGTGCCAGCGGACAGGGCCCTAGCTCCTACGAGCAGTACTTC. Its translation reads: CASGQGPSSYEQYF. Recombination connected TRBV5-6 to TRBJ2-7; 8 central bases correspond to TRBD1. The CDR3 holds 14 amino acids from the cysteine to the phenylalanine. CDR3 DNA is the only sequence kept; it has 42 bases, read in frame from the first base. CDR1 is given as SGHDT and CDR2 as YYEEEE, both from the germline V gene. V loses 7 bases at its end and J loses 0 bases; junction bases beyond the gene matches: 6.